The T cell receptor beta chain under discussion was sequenced for a study of human T cells and chemical hapten exposure. About the study: Sensitizing treatment utilized 2% DPC over an approximately 2 cm by approximately 2 cm portion of upper inner arm skin.

J lost 5 bases, V lost 4 bases, and 6 bases had no gene match. Germline V gene lookup returns CDR1 SGDLS and CDR2 YYNGEE. This CDR3 region has 15 residues. Time point denoted: pre-sensitization, week 0. Treatment here: therapeutic diphenylcyclopropenone sensitization with weekly scalp DPC. Only after blood had been drawn was each patch test applied. Researchers extracted total RNA from unfractionated whole blood. TCRdb passed the RACE reads through MiXCR, listing each CDR3 protein once. Counted here are more than 150,000 distinct CDR3 sequences, 30% occurring once; the ten biggest clones make up nearly 3%. This clonotype was seen more than once but under ten times.

The starting material was whole blood, obtained in connection with sensitization to the hapten diphenylcyclopropenone (DPC). This receptor was taken from a woman in her 30s with alopecia areata. Some clones in this sample may be carry-over from other donors' samples. The gene calls are TRBV9 and TRBJ1-6; TRBD1 matches 7 bases. This CDR3 reads CASSTRQGNNSPLHF. DNA for the CDR3: TGTGCCAGCAGCACCCGACAGGGAAATAATTCACCCCTCCACTTT.